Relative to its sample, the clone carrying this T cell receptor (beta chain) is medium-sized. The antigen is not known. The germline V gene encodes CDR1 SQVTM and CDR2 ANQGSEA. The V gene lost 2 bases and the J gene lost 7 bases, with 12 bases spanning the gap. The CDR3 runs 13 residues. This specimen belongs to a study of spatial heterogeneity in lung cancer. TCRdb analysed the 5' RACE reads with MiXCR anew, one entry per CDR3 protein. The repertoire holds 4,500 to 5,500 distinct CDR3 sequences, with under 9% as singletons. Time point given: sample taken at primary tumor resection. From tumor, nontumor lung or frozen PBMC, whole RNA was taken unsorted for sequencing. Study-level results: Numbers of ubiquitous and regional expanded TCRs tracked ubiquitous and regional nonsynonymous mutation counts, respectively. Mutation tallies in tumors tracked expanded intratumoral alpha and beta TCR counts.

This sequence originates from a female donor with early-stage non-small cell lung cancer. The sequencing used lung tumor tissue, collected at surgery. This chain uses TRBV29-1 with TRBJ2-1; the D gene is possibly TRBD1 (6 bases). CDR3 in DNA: TGCAGCGTTGAAAAAAACAGGGCGAATGAGCAGTTCTTC. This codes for CSVEKNRANEQFF.